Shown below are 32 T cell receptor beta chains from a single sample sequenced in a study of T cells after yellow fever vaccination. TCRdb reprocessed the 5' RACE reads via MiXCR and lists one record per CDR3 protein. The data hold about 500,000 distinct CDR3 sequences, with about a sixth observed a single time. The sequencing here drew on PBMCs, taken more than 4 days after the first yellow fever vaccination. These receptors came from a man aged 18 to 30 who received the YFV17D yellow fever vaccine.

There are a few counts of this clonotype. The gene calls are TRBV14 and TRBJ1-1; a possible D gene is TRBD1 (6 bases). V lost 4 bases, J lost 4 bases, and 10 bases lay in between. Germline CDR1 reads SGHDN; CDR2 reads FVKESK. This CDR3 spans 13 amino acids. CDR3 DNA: TGTGCCAGCAGCCGAGGGACATTCACTGAAGCTTTCTTT. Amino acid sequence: CASSRGTFTEAFF.

CDR3 DNA: TGTGCCAGCAGTTACTCGACTGGCAGGAACCCCTACGAGCAGTACGTC. It yields the protein CASSYSTGRNPYEQYV. This chain links TRBV6-2 or TRBV6-3 with TRBJ2-7, with D unresolved. Germline V CDR1 and CDR2: MNHEY, SVGEGT. The CDR3 consists of 16 residues. The V gene lost 0 bases and the J gene lost 2 bases, with 14 bases spanning the gap.

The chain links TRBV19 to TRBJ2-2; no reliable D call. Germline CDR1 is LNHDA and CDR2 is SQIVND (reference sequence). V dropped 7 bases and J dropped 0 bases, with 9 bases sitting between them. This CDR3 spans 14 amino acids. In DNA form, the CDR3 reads TGTGCCAGTATTGAGTTCGCGAACACCGGGGAGCTGTTTTTT. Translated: CASIEFANTGELFF.

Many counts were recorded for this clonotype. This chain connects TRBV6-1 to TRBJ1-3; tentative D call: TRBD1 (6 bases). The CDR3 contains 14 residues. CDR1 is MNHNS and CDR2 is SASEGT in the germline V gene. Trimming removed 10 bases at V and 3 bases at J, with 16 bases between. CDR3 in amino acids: CATNRERGGNTIYF. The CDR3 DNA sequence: TGTGCCACCAACAGGGAGAGGGGTGGAAACACCATATATTTT.

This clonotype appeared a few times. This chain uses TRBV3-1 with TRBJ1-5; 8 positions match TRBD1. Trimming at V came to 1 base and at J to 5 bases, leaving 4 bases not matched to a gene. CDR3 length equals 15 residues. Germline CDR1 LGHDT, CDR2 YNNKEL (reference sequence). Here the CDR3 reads CASSQASGGDQPQHF. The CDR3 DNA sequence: TGTGCCAGCAGCCAAGCCTCAGGGGGCGATCAGCCCCAGCATTTT. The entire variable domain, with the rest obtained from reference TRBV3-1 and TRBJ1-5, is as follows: DTAVSQTPKYLVTQMGNDKSIKCEQNLGHDTMYWYKQDSKKFLKIMFSYNNKELIINETVPNRFSPKSPDKAHLNLHINSLELGDSAVYFCASSQASGGDQPQHFGDGTRLSIL.

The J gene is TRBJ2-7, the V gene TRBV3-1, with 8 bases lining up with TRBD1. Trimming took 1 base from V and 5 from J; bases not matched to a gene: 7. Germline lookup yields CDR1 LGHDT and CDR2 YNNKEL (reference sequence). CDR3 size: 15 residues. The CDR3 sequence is CASSQAGTGPNEQYF. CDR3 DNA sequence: TGTGCCAGCAGCCAAGCCGGGACAGGCCCAAACGAGCAGTACTTC.

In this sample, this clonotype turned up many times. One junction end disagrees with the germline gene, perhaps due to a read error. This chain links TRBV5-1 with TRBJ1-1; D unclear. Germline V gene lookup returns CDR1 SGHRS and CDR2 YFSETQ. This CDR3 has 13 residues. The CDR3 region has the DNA TGTGCCAGCAGTTTCGGAGGGAACACTGAAGCTTTCTTT. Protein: CASSFGGNTEAFF.

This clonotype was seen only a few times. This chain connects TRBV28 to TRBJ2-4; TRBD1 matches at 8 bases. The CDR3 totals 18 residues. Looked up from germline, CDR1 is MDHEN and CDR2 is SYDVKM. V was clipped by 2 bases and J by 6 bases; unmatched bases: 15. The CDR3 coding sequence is TGTGCCAGCAGTTTACGTACGTCCCTGAGACAGGGGATAAACATTCAGTACTTC. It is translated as CASSLRTSLRQGINIQYF.

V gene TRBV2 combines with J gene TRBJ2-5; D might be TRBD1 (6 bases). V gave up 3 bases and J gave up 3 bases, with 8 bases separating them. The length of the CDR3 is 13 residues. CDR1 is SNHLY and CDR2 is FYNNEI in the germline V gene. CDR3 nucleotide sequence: TGTGCCAGCAGTGATCGGGACAAAGAGACCCAGTACTTC. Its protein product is CASSDRDKETQYF.

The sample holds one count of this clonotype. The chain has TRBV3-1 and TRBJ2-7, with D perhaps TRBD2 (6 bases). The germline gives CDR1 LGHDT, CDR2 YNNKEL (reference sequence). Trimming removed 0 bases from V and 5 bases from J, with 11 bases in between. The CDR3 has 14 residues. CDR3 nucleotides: TGTGCCAGCAGCCAAGACTCTAGCGACCACGAGCAGTACTTC. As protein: CASSQDSSDHEQYF.

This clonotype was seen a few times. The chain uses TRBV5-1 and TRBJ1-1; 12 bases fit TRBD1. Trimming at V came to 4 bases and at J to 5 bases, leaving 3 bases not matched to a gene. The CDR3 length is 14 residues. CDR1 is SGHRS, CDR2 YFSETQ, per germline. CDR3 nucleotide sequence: TGCGCCAGCAGCACGGGACAGGGGGCGACTGAAGCTTTCTTT. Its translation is CASSTGQGATEAFF.

Here the CDR3 reads CSVDSQRGGNEQFF. The CDR3 DNA is TGCAGCGTTGATTCCCAGCGGGGGGGAAATGAGCAGTTCTTC. This chain connects TRBV29-1 to TRBJ2-1; 10 bases align to TRBD2. The CDR3 length is 14 residues. V shed 3 bases, J shed 7 bases, and the junction held 6 bases outside the gene matches. Germline V gives CDR1 SQVTM, CDR2 ANQGSEA.

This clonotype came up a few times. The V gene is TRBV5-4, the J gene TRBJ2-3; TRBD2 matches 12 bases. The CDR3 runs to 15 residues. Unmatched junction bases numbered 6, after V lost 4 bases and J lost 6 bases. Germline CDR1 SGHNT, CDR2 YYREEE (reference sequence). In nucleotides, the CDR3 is TGTGCCAGCAGCACCAGACTAGCGGGGGCCGATACGCAGTATTTT. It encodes CASSTRLAGADTQYF.

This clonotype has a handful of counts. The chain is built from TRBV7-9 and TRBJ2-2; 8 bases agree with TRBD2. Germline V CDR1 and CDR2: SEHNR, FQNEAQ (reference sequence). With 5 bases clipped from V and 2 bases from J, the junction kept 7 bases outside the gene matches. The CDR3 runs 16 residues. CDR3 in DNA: TGTGCCAGCAGCGATCGTAGCGGGGTTAACACCGGGGAGCTGTTTTTT. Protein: CASSDRSGVNTGELFF.

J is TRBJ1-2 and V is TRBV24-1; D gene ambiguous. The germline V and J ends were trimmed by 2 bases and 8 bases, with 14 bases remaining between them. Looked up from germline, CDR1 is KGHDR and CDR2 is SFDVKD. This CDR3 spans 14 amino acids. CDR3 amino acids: CATSDSWQEEGYTF. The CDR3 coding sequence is TGTGCCACCAGTGATTCGTGGCAGGAAGAGGGCTACACCTTC.

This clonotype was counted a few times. CDR3 sequence (DNA): TGCGCCAGCAGCCAAGGGTCCGGGGCGATGGAAGCTTTCTTT. Protein sequence: CASSQGSGAMEAFF. This chain joins TRBV4-3 and TRBJ1-1, with a possible D match to TRBD1 (5 bases). V dropped 1 base and J dropped 8 bases, with 14 bases sitting between them. The CDR3 covers 14 residues. Per the germline V gene, CDR1 is LGHNA and CDR2 is YSLEER.

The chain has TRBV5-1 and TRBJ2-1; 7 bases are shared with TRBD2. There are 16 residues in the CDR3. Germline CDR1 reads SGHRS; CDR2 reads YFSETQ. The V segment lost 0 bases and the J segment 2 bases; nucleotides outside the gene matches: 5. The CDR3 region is CASSLAVAGAYNEQFF. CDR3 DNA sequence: TGCGCCAGCAGCTTGGCCGTGGCGGGGGCCTACAATGAGCAGTTCTTC.

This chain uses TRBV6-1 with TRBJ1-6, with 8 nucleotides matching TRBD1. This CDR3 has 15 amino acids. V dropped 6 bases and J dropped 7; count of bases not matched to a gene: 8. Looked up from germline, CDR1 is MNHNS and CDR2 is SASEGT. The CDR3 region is CASRPPGQENSPLHF. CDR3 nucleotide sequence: TGTGCCAGCAGACCCCCGGGACAGGAGAATTCACCCCTCCACTTT.

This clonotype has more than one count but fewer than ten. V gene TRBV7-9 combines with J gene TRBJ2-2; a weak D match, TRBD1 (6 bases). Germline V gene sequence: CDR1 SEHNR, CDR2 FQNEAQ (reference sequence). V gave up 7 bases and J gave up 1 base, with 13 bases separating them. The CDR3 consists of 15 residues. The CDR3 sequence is CASTQGLRNTGELFF. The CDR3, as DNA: TGTGCCAGCACCCAGGGGTTACGGAACACCGGGGAGCTGTTTTTT. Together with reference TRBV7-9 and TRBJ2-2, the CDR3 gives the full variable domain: DTGVSQNPRHKITKRGQNVTFRCDPISEHNRLYWYRQTLGQGPEFLTYFQNEAQLEKSRLLSDRFSAERPKGSFSTLEIQRTEQGDSAMYLCASTQGLRNTGELFFGEGSRLTVL.

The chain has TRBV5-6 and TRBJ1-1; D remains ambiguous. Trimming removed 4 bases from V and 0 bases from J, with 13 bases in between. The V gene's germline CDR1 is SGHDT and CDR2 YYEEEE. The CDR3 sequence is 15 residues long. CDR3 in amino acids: CASSPRGRLNTEAFF. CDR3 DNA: TGTGCCAGCAGCCCGAGAGGCAGACTGAACACTGAAGCTTTCTTT.

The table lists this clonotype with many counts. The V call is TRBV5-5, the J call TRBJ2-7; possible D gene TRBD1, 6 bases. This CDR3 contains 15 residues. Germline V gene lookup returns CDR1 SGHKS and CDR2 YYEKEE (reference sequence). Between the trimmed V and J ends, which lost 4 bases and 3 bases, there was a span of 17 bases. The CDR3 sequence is CASSPGQMGDYEQYF. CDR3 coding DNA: TGTGCCAGCAGCCCCGGACAGATGGGGGACTACGAGCAGTACTTC.

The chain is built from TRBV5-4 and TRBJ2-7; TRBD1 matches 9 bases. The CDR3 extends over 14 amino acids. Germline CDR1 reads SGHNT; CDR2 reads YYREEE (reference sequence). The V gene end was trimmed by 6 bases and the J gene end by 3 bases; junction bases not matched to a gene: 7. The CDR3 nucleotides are TGTGCCAGCAACAACCGGGACAGGGTCTACGAGCAGTACTTC. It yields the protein CASNNRDRVYEQYF.

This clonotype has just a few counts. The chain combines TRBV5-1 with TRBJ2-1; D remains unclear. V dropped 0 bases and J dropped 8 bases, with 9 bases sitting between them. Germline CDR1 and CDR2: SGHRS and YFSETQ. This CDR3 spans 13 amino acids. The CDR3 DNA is TGCGCCAGCAGCTTGGGGCGTCGCGATGAGCAGTTCTTC. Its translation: CASSLGRRDEQFF.

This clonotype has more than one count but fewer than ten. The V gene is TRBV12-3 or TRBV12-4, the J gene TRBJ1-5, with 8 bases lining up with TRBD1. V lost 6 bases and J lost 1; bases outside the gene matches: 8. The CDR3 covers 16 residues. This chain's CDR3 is CASSDRDRLSNQPQHF. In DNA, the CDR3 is TGTGCCAGCAGCGACCGGGACAGGTTGAGCAATCAGCCCCAGCATTTT.

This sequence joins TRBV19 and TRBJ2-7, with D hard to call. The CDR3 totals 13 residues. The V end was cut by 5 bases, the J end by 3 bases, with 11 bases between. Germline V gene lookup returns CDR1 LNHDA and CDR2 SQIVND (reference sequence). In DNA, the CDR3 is TGTGCCAGTAGTGTGCGGATCTACTACGAGCAGTACTTC. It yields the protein CASSVRIYYEQYF.

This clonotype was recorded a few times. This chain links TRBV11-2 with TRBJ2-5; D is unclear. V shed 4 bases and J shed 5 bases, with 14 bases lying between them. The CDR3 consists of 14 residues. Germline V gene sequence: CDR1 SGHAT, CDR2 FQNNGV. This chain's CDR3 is CASSSERLPETQYF. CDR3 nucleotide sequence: TGTGCCAGCAGCTCAGAACGGCTACCGGAGACCCAGTACTTC.

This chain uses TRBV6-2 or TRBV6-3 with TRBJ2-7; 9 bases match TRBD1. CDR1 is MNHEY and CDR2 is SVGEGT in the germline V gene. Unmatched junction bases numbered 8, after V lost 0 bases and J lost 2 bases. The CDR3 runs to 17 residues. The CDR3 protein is CASSYSRGQGGAYEQYV. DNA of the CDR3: TGTGCCAGCAGTTACTCGCGGGGACAGGGTGGGGCCTACGAGCAGTACGTC.

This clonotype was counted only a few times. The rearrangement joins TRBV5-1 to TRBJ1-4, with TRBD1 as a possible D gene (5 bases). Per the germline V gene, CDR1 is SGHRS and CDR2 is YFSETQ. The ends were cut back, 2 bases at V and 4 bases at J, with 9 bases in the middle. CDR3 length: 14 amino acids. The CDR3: CASSFGQVNEKLFF. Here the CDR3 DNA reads TGCGCCAGCAGCTTCGGACAAGTTAATGAAAAACTGTTTTTT.

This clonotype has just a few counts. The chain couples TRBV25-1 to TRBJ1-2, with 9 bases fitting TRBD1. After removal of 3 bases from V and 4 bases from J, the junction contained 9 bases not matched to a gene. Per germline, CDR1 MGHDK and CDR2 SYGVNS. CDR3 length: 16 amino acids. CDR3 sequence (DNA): TGTGCCAGCAGTGAGTCCAGGACAGGGGAGATCTATGGCTACACCTTC. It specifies CASSESRTGEIYGYTF.

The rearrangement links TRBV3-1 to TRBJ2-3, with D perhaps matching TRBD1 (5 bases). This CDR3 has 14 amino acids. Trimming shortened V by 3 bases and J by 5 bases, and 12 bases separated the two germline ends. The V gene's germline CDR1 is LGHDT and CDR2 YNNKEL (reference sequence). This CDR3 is CASSQQGAVDTQYF. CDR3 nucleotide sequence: TGTGCCAGCAGCCAGCAGGGCGCAGTAGATACGCAGTATTTT.

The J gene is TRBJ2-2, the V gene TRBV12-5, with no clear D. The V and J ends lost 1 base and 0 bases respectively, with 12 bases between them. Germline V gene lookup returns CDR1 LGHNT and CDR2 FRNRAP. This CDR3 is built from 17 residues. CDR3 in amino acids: CASGLAGIRANTGELFF. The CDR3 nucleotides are TGTGCTAGTGGTTTGGCCGGAATAAGAGCGAACACCGGGGAGCTGTTTTTT.

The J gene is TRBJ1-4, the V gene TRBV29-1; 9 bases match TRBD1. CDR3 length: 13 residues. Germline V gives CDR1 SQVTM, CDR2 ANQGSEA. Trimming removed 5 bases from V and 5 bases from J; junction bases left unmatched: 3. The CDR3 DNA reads TGCAGCGTTACGACAGGGGGGAATGAAAAACTGTTTTTT. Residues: CSVTTGGNEKLFF.